These 30 T cell receptor beta chains were sequenced from one sample in a study of shared clonotypes between healthy human individuals. Assay: immunoSEQ multiplex PCR; the TCRdb copy retains only in-frame clones and omits some. In the table there are 1,500,000 or so clones, approximately 98.5% of which are singletons. Sequencing was carried out using naive CD4+ T cells sorted from blood. Described subset: CD45RA+ positively selected. The receptors come from a young man in good health.

The chain employs TRBV18 and TRBJ2-1, with 7 bases identical to TRBD1. The germline V gene has CDR1 KGHSH and CDR2 LQKENI. CDR3 length: 15 residues. Trimming took 1 base from V and 5 from J; bases not matched to a gene: 5. The CDR3 region has the DNA TGTGCCAGCTCACCACTTGGGACAGTTAACAATGAGCAGTTCTTC. Translated: CASSPLGTVNNEQFF.

This chain joins TRBV2 and TRBJ1-3; no clear D gene. The CDR3 is made up of 13 amino acids. The ends were cut back, 5 bases at V and 1 base at J, with 6 bases in the middle. From germline, CDR1 is SNHLY and CDR2 FYNNEI. The CDR3 here is CASSRVSGNTIYF. As DNA, the CDR3 is TGTGCCAGCAGTAGGGTATCTGGAAACACCATATATTTT.

The chain employs TRBV5-1 and TRBJ2-3, with 8 bases identical to TRBD2. Trimming at V came to 1 base and at J to 0 bases, leaving 10 bases not matched to a gene. In germline, CDR1 is SGHRS, CDR2 YFSETQ. This CDR3 spans 18 amino acids. The CDR3 sequence: CASSLTTSGASSTDTQYF. The DNA for the CDR3 is TGCGCCAGCAGCTTGACAACTAGCGGTGCCTCTAGCACAGATACGCAGTATTTT. Variable domain in full (rest from reference TRBV5-1 and TRBJ2-3): KAGVTQTPRYLIKTRGQQVTLSCSPISGHRSVSWYQQTPGQGLQFLFEYFSETQRNKGNFPGRFSGRQFSNSRSEMNVSTLELGDSALYLCASSLTTSGASSTDTQYFGPGTRLTVL.

The rearrangement links TRBV4-1 to TRBJ2-7; D is uncertain. This CDR3 contains 15 residues. CDR1 is MGHRA and CDR2 is YSYEKL in the germline V gene. With 0 bases removed from V and 6 bases from J, the gap between germline ends came to 15 bases. This chain's CDR3 is CASSQEESLYGEQYF. As DNA, the CDR3 is TGCGCCAGCAGCCAAGAAGAGAGCCTCTACGGCGAGCAGTACTTC.

The chain recombines TRBV7-9 with TRBJ2-2; 7 bases are a match to TRBD2. The CDR3 is made up of 17 amino acids. Trimming at V came to 1 base and at J to 3 bases, leaving 8 bases not matched to a gene. Germline CDR1 and CDR2: SEHNR and FQNEAQ (reference sequence). The CDR3 region is CASSLGRGSKDTGELFF. The DNA of the CDR3 is TGTGCCAGCAGCTTAGGGCGCGGGAGCAAGGACACCGGGGAGCTGTTTTTT.

Points on this clone: Other DNA sequences in this specimen translate into the identical CDR3. The chain combines TRBV5-1 with TRBJ2-5; no clear D gene. The V gene's germline CDR1 is SGHRS and CDR2 YFSETQ. Between the trimmed V and J ends, which lost 0 bases and 4 bases, there was a span of 4 bases. This CDR3 region has 12 residues. The CDR3 loop reads CASSLAIETQYF. The CDR3, as DNA: TGCGCCAGCAGCTTGGCCATAGAGACCCAGTACTTC.

On this clone: Other DNA sequences within the sample encode an identical CDR3. The genes are TRBV28 and TRBJ2-7, with unresolved D. From germline, CDR1 is MDHEN and CDR2 SYDVKM. The V end was cut by 6 bases, the J end by 2 bases, with 8 bases between. The CDR3 is made up of 12 amino acids. The CDR3 loop is CASSPLPYEQYF. CDR3 DNA: TGTGCCAGCAGCCCCCTCCCCTACGAGCAGTACTTC.

This chain uses TRBV7-9 with TRBJ2-1; D tentatively reads TRBD1 or TRBD2 (6 bases each). The CDR3 length is 16 residues. Trimming pared 10 bases from V and 2 bases from J, leaving 21 bases between. The germline V gene encodes CDR1 SEHNR and CDR2 FQNEAQ (reference sequence). The CDR3 nucleotides are TGTGCCACCTACGATGGAGGGGGGCTCCCCTACAATGAGCAGTTCTTC. Its protein is CATYDGGGLPYNEQFF.

V usage is TRBV19 and J usage is TRBJ2-1, with no clear D. V was clipped by 1 base and J by 0 bases, with 13 bases between them. The CDR3 has 17 amino acids. Germline CDR1 LNHDA, CDR2 SQIVND (reference sequence). CDR3 region: CASSIVLTESSYNEQFF. DNA for the CDR3: TGTGCCAGTAGTATAGTCCTAACCGAGAGCTCCTACAATGAGCAGTTCTTC.

The chain combines TRBV5-6 with TRBJ2-2, with TRBD1 matching over 8 bases. Germline loops: CDR1 SGHDT, CDR2 YYEEEE. The length of the CDR3 is 16 residues. Germline trimming cut 3 bases from V and 4 bases from J; bases unmatched to any gene: 8. CDR3: CASSSLDRGGTGELFF. The DNA for the CDR3 is TGTGCCAGCAGCTCATTAGACAGGGGCGGCACCGGGGAGCTGTTTTTT.

This chain joins TRBV11-2 and TRBJ2-7; 8 nucleotides align to TRBD1. CDR3 length: 14 amino acids. Germline lookup yields CDR1 SGHAT and CDR2 FQNNGV. The junction had 3 bases not matched to a gene; V was cut back by 1 base and J by 4 bases. The CDR3 bases are TGTGCCAGCAGCTTAGCAGGGGGCGGGTACGAGCAGTACTTC. Translated, it gives CASSLAGGGYEQYF.

This clone was detected only once. DNA of the CDR3: TGTGCCTGGAGTGTCAGAAGGACAGGGCCTAGCGGGAGGGACTACGAGCAGTACTTC. It encodes CAWSVRRTGPSGRDYEQYF. The V gene is TRBV30, the J gene TRBJ2-7, with TRBD2 matching 12 bases. The CDR3 consists of 19 residues. With V trimmed by 0 bases and J by 3 bases, 15 bases remained unmatched. Per the germline V gene, CDR1 is GTSNPN and CDR2 is SVGIG (reference sequence).

V usage is TRBV5-1 and J usage is TRBJ2-2, with 8 bases that match TRBD1. There are 15 residues in the CDR3. In germline, CDR1 is SGHRS, CDR2 YFSETQ. V lost 2 bases to trimming and J lost 6 bases; unmatched junction nucleotides: 6. The CDR3 nucleotides read TGCGCCAGCAGCTTAGACAGGGGTGAGGCCGGGGAGCTGTTTTTT. It codes for CASSLDRGEAGELFF.

This chain joins TRBV6-4 and TRBJ2-3; D not resolved. Germline values: CDR1 MRHNA, CDR2 SNTAGT. This CDR3 contains 17 residues. V dropped 4 bases and J dropped 0 bases, with 17 bases sitting between them. As DNA, the CDR3 is TGTGCCAGCAGTGTAGGTGGCGCCAACCCCAGCACAGATACGCAGTATTTT. Its protein product is CASSVGGANPSTDTQYF.

The gene calls are TRBV15 and TRBJ1-5; weak D call: TRBD1 (5 bases). The germline V gene has CDR1 LNHNV and CDR2 YYDKDF (reference sequence). Trimming stripped 4 bases from V and 6 bases from J, with 13 bases between. This CDR3 is built from 14 residues. The CDR3 is CATSNPGFGQPQHF. The CDR3 DNA reads as TGTGCCACCAGCAACCCAGGGTTCGGTCAGCCCCAGCATTTT.

This clone was seen once. The rearrangement joins TRBV18 to TRBJ2-7; 10 bases match TRBD1. Germline loops: CDR1 KGHSH, CDR2 LQKENI. The CDR3 runs to 14 residues. With V trimmed by 4 bases and J by 2 bases, 2 bases remained unmatched. The CDR3 DNA follows: TGTGCCAGCTCACAGGGACAGGGGACCTACGAGCAGTACTTC. Translation gives CASSQGQGTYEQYF.

V usage is TRBV6-1 and J usage is TRBJ2-1, with 13 nucleotides matching TRBD2. Germline CDR1 MNHNS, CDR2 SASEGT. Losses at the gene ends were 4 bases for V and 8 bases for J; bases not matched to a gene: 5. The CDR3 totals 15 residues. In DNA, the CDR3 is TGTGCCAGCAGTGCCACTAGCGGGAGGGTTCATGAGCAGTTCTTC. Its translation is CASSATSGRVHEQFF.

The rearrangement joins TRBV20-1 to TRBJ2-5; maybe TRBD1 (5 bases). The germline V gene has CDR1 DFQATT and CDR2 SNEGSKA (reference sequence). Between the trimmed V and J ends, which lost 6 bases and 14 bases, there was a span of 16 bases. The CDR3 totals 10 residues. CDR3: CSASGHLLYF. The CDR3 bases are TGCAGTGCCTCCGGACATCTACTTTACTTC.

This sequence joins TRBV5-5 and TRBJ1-5, with a weak D call TRBD1 (5 bases). V gave up 5 bases and J gave up 6 bases, with 12 bases separating them. The CDR3 extends over 13 amino acids. Looked up from germline, CDR1 is SGHKS and CDR2 is YYEKEE (reference sequence). The CDR3 loop is CASSRDGVQPQHF. CDR3 bases: TGTGCCAGCAGTCGGGACGGGGTTCAGCCCCAGCATTTT.

The CDR3 DNA follows: TGTGCCAGCACCCCCGGGCGGATAGGCACAGATACGCAGTATTTT. Translated, it gives CASTPGRIGTDTQYF. This rearrangement joins TRBV5-6 to TRBJ2-3; D remains unclear. With 6 bases removed from V and 1 base from J, the gap between germline ends came to 15 bases. Germline V gene sequence: CDR1 SGHDT, CDR2 YYEEEE. The CDR3 covers 15 residues.

This chain joins TRBV28 and TRBJ2-1, with 8 nucleotides matching TRBD2. The CDR3 totals 17 residues. Germline assignment: CDR1 MDHEN and CDR2 SYDVKM. V shed 6 bases and J 4 bases; nucleotides not matched to a gene: 14. Here the CDR3 reads CASRHRVWASGYNEQFF. As DNA, the CDR3 is TGTGCCAGCAGACACAGGGTTTGGGCTAGCGGGTACAATGAGCAGTTCTTC. The full variable domain, with the rest looked up from reference TRBV28 and TRBJ2-1, is DVKVTQSSRYLVKRTGEKVFLECVQDMDHENMFWYRQDPGLGLRLIYFSYDVKMKEKGDIPEGYSVSREKKERFSLILESASTNQTSMYLCASRHRVWASGYNEQFFGPGTRLTVL.

The rearrangement uses TRBV7-2 and TRBJ2-5; D not certain. Trimming removed 1 base from V and 0 bases from J, with 12 bases in between. Germline CDR1 and CDR2: SGHTA and FQGNSA. There are 16 residues in the CDR3. The CDR3 protein is CASSLGVLDYQETQYF. The CDR3, as DNA: TGTGCCAGCAGCTTAGGTGTTCTAGACTACCAAGAGACCCAGTACTTC. Full variable domain (rest looked up from reference TRBV7-2 and TRBJ2-5): GAGVSQSPSNKVTEKGKDVELRCDPISGHTALYWYRQSLGQGLEFLIYFQGNSAPDKSGLPSDRFSAERTGGSVSTLTIQRTQQEDSAVYLCASSLGVLDYQETQYFGPGTRLLVL.

This sequence joins TRBV18 and TRBJ1-5; 8 bases match TRBD1. This CDR3 is 15 amino acids long. The germline V gene encodes CDR1 KGHSH and CDR2 LQKENI. Trimming removed 6 bases from V and 4 bases from J; junction bases left unmatched: 8. In DNA form, the CDR3 reads TGTGCCAGCTCTGCCCCCGACAGGGGTAATCAGCCCCAGCATTTT. Translating gives CASSAPDRGNQPQHF. Looking up the rest from reference TRBV18 and TRBJ1-5 gives the full variable domain: NAGVMQNPRHLVRRRGQEARLRCSPMKGHSHVYWYRQLPEEGLKFMVYLQKENIIDESGMPKERFSAEFPKEGPSILRIQQVVRGDSAAYFCASSAPDRGNQPQHFGDGTRLSIL.

The chain has TRBV5-1 and TRBJ2-7; TRBD1 aligns across 7 bases. The CDR3 sequence is 15 residues long. J lost 3 bases, V lost 0 bases, and 6 bases had no gene match. Germline lookup yields CDR1 SGHRS and CDR2 YFSETQ. The chain's CDR3 is CASSLGTGVLYEQYF. CDR3 sequence (DNA): TGCGCCAGCAGCTTGGGGACAGGAGTTCTCTACGAGCAGTACTTC.

V usage is TRBV29-1 and J usage is TRBJ2-6; 8 positions match TRBD1. Germline loops: CDR1 SQVTM, CDR2 ANQGSEA. V was pared by 4 bases and J by 0 bases, with 5 bases of the junction left unmatched. This CDR3 has 16 amino acids. CDR3: CSVARTGHSGANVLTF. CDR3 nucleotide sequence: TGCAGCGTTGCGAGGACAGGGCACTCTGGGGCCAACGTCCTGACTTTC.

The J gene is TRBJ2-7, the V gene TRBV7-2, with D possibly TRBD2 on 6 matching bases. V gave up 6 bases and J gave up 3 bases, with 15 bases separating them. CDR1 and CDR2 from the germline V gene are SGHTA and FQGNSA. The CDR3 extends over 14 amino acids. The CDR3 spells CASRGRGAIYEQYF. As DNA, the CDR3 is TGTGCCAGCAGGGGGCGGGGCGCTATCTACGAGCAGTACTTC.

This clone was seen just once. The rearrangement joins TRBV19 to TRBJ1-1; D remains unclear. Germline V gene lookup returns CDR1 LNHDA and CDR2 SQIVND (reference sequence). CDR3 size: 14 residues. Trimming stripped 6 bases from V and 2 bases from J, with 13 bases between. CDR3 sequence: CASSLGARNTEAFF. The CDR3 bases are TGTGCCAGTAGCCTGGGAGCTCGAAACACTGAAGCTTTCTTT. Drawing the rest from reference TRBV19 and TRBJ1-1, the complete variable domain is DGGITQSPKYLFRKEGQNVTLSCEQNLNHDAMYWYRQDPGQGLRLIYYSQIVNDFQKGDIAEGYSVSREKKESFPLTVTSAQKNPTAFYLCASSLGARNTEAFFGQGTRLTVV.

V usage is TRBV7-9 and J usage is TRBJ2-1; tentative D call: TRBD2 (6 bases). From germline, CDR1 is SEHNR and CDR2 FQNEAQ (reference sequence). With 2 bases removed from V and 5 bases from J, the gap between germline ends came to 13 bases. The CDR3 sequence is 15 residues long. CDR3 in DNA: TGTGCCAGCAGCTTACGCGCGACTAGGGACAATGAGCAGTTCTTC. This gives the protein CASSLRATRDNEQFF.

The V call is TRBV11-2, the J call TRBJ2-1; TRBD2 aligns across 12 bases. The CDR3 has 15 amino acids. Germline V CDR1 and CDR2: SGHAT, FQNNGV. Losses at the gene ends were 6 bases for V and 5 bases for J; bases not matched to a gene: 5. The CDR3 DNA reads TGTGCCAGCAGGTCGACTAGCGGGAGCCACAATGAGCAGTTCTTC. It codes for CASRSTSGSHNEQFF.

The chain carries TRBV28 and TRBJ1-3; D perhaps matches TRBD1 (6 bases). Germline values: CDR1 MDHEN, CDR2 SYDVKM. Trimming removed 5 bases from V and 5 bases from J, with 10 bases in between. CDR3 size: 13 residues. CDR3 in DNA: TGTGCCAGCAGTCAGGGGAGGCGAAACACCATATATTTT. Protein product: CASSQGRRNTIYF.